These T cell receptor beta chains were read from a single sample in a study of OX40 agonist ivuxolimab in advanced cancers. TCRdb keeps only in-frame clones here, not all; method: immunoSEQ multiplex PCR. The sample contains some 72,000 clones, 92% of which appear only once. The source was CD4+ or CD8+ T cells sorted from blood, collected in a trial of the OX40 agonist ivuxolimab. The receptors were gathered from an adult with an advanced solid tumor such as melanoma, head and neck, liver or kidney cancer. Both conserved end residues are part of each CDR3. A D gene is named only where the DNA matches it firmly. Not every row has a clone size; where given, it reads once, few, many or a size class.

>TRBV6-5|TRBJ2-7|TRBD1|.
CASSSRQGSEQYF
TGTGCCAGCAGTTCAAGACAGGGTTCCGAGCAGTACTTC
>TRBV6-1|TRBJ2-4|.|.
CASSELSGRTQVAKNIQYF
TGTGCCAGCAGTGAACTGAGCGGAAGGACCCAGGTAGCCAAAAACATTCAGTACTTC
>TRBV29-1|TRBJ2-3|TRBD2|.
CSALTAGGDTQYF
TGCAGCGCCCTAACGGCGGGGGGAGATACGCAGTATTTT
>TRBV18|TRBJ2-2|.|.
CASSPDGLGTGELFF
TGTGCCAGCTCACCCGACGGGTTAGGCACCGGGGAGCTGTTTTTT
>TRBV25-1|TRBJ1-1|.|.
CASSEGQDGGRGNTEAFF
TGTGCCAGCAGTGAAGGTCAGGACGGGGGCAGGGGGAACACTGAAGCTTTCTTT
>TRBV19|TRBJ2-1|.|.
CASSITPPGYNEQFF
TGTGCCAGTAGTATAACCCCCCCAGGCTACAATGAGCAGTTCTTC
>TRBV5-4|TRBJ2-4|TRBD2|.
CASSSTGTSGKNIQYF
TGTGCCAGCAGCTCGACCGGGACTAGCGGGAAAAACATTCAGTACTTC
>TRBV11-1|TRBJ2-7|TRBD1|.
CASSSRTGAYEQYF
TGTGCCAGCAGCTCCCGGACAGGGGCCTACGAGCAGTACTTC
>TRBV5-6|TRBJ2-1|.|.
CASSQLGSSYNEQFF
TGTGCCAGCAGCCAGCTCGGGAGCTCCTACAATGAGCAGTTCTTC
>TRBV7-3|TRBJ2-1|.|.
CASSLDGGRQFF
TGTGCCAGCAGCCTAGACGGAGGGCGGCAGTTCTTC
>TRBV7-2|TRBJ2-3|.|.
CASSLQVQGGQTQYF
TGTGCCAGCAGCTTACAGGTCCAGGGGGGACAGACGCAGTATTTT
>TRBV19|TRBJ2-3|TRBD2|.
CASRRTSRRGTDTQYF
TGTGCCAGTAGACGGACTTCAAGGCGGGGGACAGATACGCAGTATTTT
>TRBV7-3|TRBJ2-2|TRBD2|.
CASSRTSGSGGELFF
TGTGCCAGCAGCCGGACTAGCGGGAGCGGCGGGGAGCTGTTTTTT
>TRBV5-6|TRBJ2-3|TRBD2|.
CASSGLAGGTDTQYF
TGTGCCAGCAGTGGACTAGCGGGGGGCACAGATACGCAGTATTTT
>TRBV6-5|TRBJ1-2|.|.
CASSSDQGIYGYTF
TGTGCCAGCAGTTCTGACCAGGGGATCTATGGCTACACCTTC
>TRBV5-6|TRBJ2-3|TRBD1|.
CASSFTGVATDTQYF
TGTGCCAGCAGCTTCACAGGGGTGGCCACAGATACGCAGTATTTT
>TRBV7-2|TRBJ2-5|TRBD2|.
CASSGTSGVPTGLYF
TGTGCCAGCAGTGGTACTAGCGGGGTTCCGACTGGGCTGTACTTC
>TRBV5-1|TRBJ2-4|TRBD2|.
CASSLGTAGGSLNIQYF
TGCGCCAGCAGCTTGGGGACTGCGGGGGGCTCATTAAACATTCAGTACTTC
>TRBV6-6|TRBJ2-7|TRBD2|.
CASRESGRRDEQYF
TGTGCCAGCAGGGAGAGCGGGAGAAGGGACGAGCAGTACTTC
>TRBV5-4|TRBJ2-2|.|.
CASSLFASSTGELFF
TGTGCCAGCAGCTTGTTTGCTAGCTCCACCGGGGAGCTGTTTTTT
>TRBV25-1|TRBJ2-3|.|.
CASSTSTSTDTQYF
TGTGCCAGCAGCACCTCAACGAGCACAGATACGCAGTATTTT
>TRBV6-1|TRBJ1-1|.|.
CASSIGLVNTEAFF
TGTGCCAGCAGTATAGGACTGGTGAACACTGAAGCTTTCTTT
>TRBV5-1|TRBJ1-5|.|.
CASRDSPNQPQHF
TGCGCCAGCAGAGACAGCCCCAATCAGCCCCAGCATTTT
>TRBV5-1|TRBJ1-2|.|.
CASSFNPGSDGYTF
TGCGCCAGCAGCTTTAATCCGGGGTCTGATGGCTACACCTTC
>TRBV19|TRBJ2-1|.|.
CASSILANYNEQFF
TGTGCCAGTAGTATACTGGCTAACTACAATGAGCAGTTCTTC
>TRBV6-1|TRBJ2-3|TRBD2|.
CASSAAGTRGTDTQYF
TGTGCCAGCAGTGCGGCCGGGACTAGAGGCACAGATACGCAGTATTTT
>TRBV4-3|TRBJ2-5|TRBD2|.
CASSQDWGTGLAPETQYF
TGCGCCAGCAGCCAAGATTGGGGAACGGGACTAGCCCCCGAGACCCAGTACTTC
>TRBV7-2|TRBJ2-3|.|.
CASSLGAQYF
TGTGCCAGCAGCTTAGGGGCCCAGTATTTT
>TRBV7-2|TRBJ1-5|.|once
CASSDRGMGQPQHF
TGTGCCAGCAGTGATCGGGGGATGGGTCAGCCCCAGCATTTT
>TRBV11-3|TRBJ2-7|TRBD2|.
CASSPLSGLAGSKQYF
TGTGCCAGCAGCCCTCTCTCCGGACTAGCGGGAAGTAAGCAGTACTTC
>TRBV11-2|TRBJ1-1|TRBD1|.
CASSPGGGRTEAFF
TGTGCCAGCAGCCCAGGGGGAGGAAGGACTGAAGCTTTCTTT
>TRBV11-2|TRBJ2-1|TRBD1|.
CASSFNRGQGNEQFF
TGTGCCAGCAGCTTCAACAGGGGGCAAGGCAATGAGCAGTTCTTC
>TRBV7-2|TRBJ2-2|.|.
CASSLAMGRTGELFF
TGTGCCAGCAGCTTAGCAATGGGCAGAACCGGGGAGCTGTTTTTT
>TRBV2|TRBJ1-2|TRBD1|.
CASSSQGLSYGYTF
TGTGCCAGCAGTTCACAGGGGTTGAGTTATGGCTACACCTTC
>TRBV5-6|TRBJ2-1|.|.
CASSLVGAYNEQFF
TGTGCCAGCAGCTTGGTGGGAGCCTACAATGAGCAGTTCTTC
>TRBV27|TRBJ1-1|.|.
CASSPLIGQKAFF
TGTGCCAGCAGTCCCTTGATCGGACAGAAAGCTTTCTTT
>TRBV6-1|TRBJ2-7|.|.
CASKEGRELEQYF
TGTGCCAGCAAGGAAGGCAGGGAGCTCGAGCAGTACTTC
>TRBV5-6|TRBJ1-3|TRBD1|.
CASSPTGGTGNTIYF
TGTGCCAGCAGCCCGACAGGGGGCACTGGAAACACCATATATTTT
>TRBV7-8|TRBJ2-1|TRBD2|.
CASSLVPGPSGNRDEQFF
TGTGCCAGCAGCTTAGTGCCAGGGCCTAGCGGGAATAGGGATGAGCAGTTCTTC
>TRBV28|TRBJ2-7|.|.
CASSLERWGSSYEQYF
TGTGCCAGCAGTTTGGAACGCTGGGGGAGCTCCTACGAGCAGTACTTC
>TRBV6-4|TRBJ2-3|.|.
CASSDGFTDTQYF
TGTGCCAGCAGTGACGGTTTCACAGATACGCAGTATTTT
>TRBV6-5|TRBJ1-1|TRBD1|.
CASSYSGTGGTEAFF
TGTGCCAGCAGTTACTCTGGGACAGGGGGCACTGAAGCTTTCTTT
>TRBV6-6|TRBJ2-3|.|.
CASSYGAGTTDTQYF
TGTGCCAGCAGTTACGGGGCGGGCACCACAGATACGCAGTATTTT